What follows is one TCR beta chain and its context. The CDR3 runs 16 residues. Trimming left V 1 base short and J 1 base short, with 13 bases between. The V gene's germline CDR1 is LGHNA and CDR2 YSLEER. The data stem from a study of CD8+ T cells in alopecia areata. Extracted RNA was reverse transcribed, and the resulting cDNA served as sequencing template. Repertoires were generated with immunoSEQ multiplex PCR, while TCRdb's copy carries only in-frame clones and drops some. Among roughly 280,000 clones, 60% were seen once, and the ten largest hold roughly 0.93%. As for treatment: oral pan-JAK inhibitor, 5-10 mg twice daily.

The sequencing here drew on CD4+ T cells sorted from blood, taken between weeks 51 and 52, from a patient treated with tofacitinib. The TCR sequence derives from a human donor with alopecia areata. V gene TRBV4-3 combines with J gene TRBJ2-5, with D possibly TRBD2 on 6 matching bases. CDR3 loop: CASSQAGARSQETQYF. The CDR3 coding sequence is TGCGCCAGCAGCCAAGCGGGAGCAAGGAGCCAAGAGACCCAGTACTTC.